The clone carrying this T cell receptor (beta chain) appeared a few times. The antigen is not known. The record originates from a study of T cells after yellow fever vaccination. Study at large: Preparing low-cell-number fractions relied on SMART-Seq v4 Ultra Low Input. Broader study findings: The secondary response showed a weaker magnitude and a faster peak, day 5 versus 15. Highly abundant clonotypes carried over from the bulk population could end up in FACS-sorted repertoires as contaminants.

The TCR cDNA carried a universal primer site and UMIs from 5'RACE template switching. Via MiXCR, TCRdb re-called the 5' RACE reads, giving one row per CDR3 protein. The table includes 120,000 or so distinct CDR3 sequences, over 12% detected once. The V end lost 7 bases, the J end lost 12 bases, and 20 bases lay between the germline ends. There are 12 residues in the CDR3. From germline, CDR1 is SGHKS and CDR2 YYEKEE (reference sequence). The source of this sequence is a man younger than 30 who received the YFV17D yellow fever vaccine. The chain recombines TRBV5-5 with TRBJ2-7, with TRBD2 as a possible D gene (6 bases). The input for sequencing was CD8+ T cells sorted from PBMCs, taken 5 days after the yellow fever booster vaccination. The CDR3 is CASEGLGTPRYF. The CDR3 region has the DNA TGTGCCAGCGAGGGGCTCGGGACTCCGAGGTACTTC.